These 15 T cell receptor beta chains originate from one sample sequenced in a study of shared clonotypes between healthy human individuals. Using immunoSEQ multiplex PCR, the repertoire was profiled, and TCRdb retains in-frame clones only, with some absent. Of 600,000 to 750,000 clones detected, 72% appear once; the ten largest clones hold under 2%. Sequencing was carried out using memory CD4+ T cells sorted from blood. Documented subset: CD45RA-negative fraction. These receptors all stem from a woman in her twenties or thirties in good health.

This clone was recorded many times. Distinct nucleotide sequences in the sample also encode this CDR3. The J gene is TRBJ2-7, the V gene TRBV6-5, with D perhaps given as TRBD1 or TRBD2 (5 bases each). The germline V gene encodes CDR1 MNHEY and CDR2 SVGAGI. This CDR3 comprises 14 residues. V was clipped by 5 bases and J by 1 base, with 12 bases between them. The CDR3 sequence: CASSPRDGSYEQYF. The CDR3 region has the DNA TGTGCCAGCAGTCCACGGGACGGGTCCTACGAGCAGTACTTC.

The chain is built from TRBV7-2 and TRBJ1-5, with D possibly matching TRBD1 (5 bases). There are 14 residues in the CDR3. CDR1 is SGHTA, CDR2 FQGNSA, per germline. The V end was cut by 6 bases, the J end by 2 bases, with 11 bases between. This chain's CDR3 is CASSFDRGNQPQHF. CDR3 DNA: TGTGCCAGCAGTTTTGACAGAGGCAATCAGCCCCAGCATTTT.

This rearrangement joins TRBV2 to TRBJ2-4; 11 bases line up with TRBD2. Germline CDR1 reads SNHLY; CDR2 reads FYNNEI. J was trimmed by 6 bases and V by 6 bases; bases with no gene match: 7. The CDR3 consists of 15 residues. The CDR3 region is CASSRTGTSGNIQYF. The CDR3 coding sequence is TGTGCCAGCAGCCGAACGGGGACTAGCGGAAACATTCAGTACTTC.

The CDR3: CSVDTDTQYF. The CDR3 DNA follows: TGCAGCGTTGACACAGATACGCAGTATTTT. This chain uses TRBV29-1 with TRBJ2-3; D uncertain. This CDR3 is 10 amino acids long. Trimming stripped 3 bases from V and 2 bases from J, with 0 bases between. Germline V lookup: CDR1 SQVTM, CDR2 ANQGSEA.

This chain joins TRBV5-1 and TRBJ1-2; D unclear. Germline loops: CDR1 SGHRS, CDR2 YFSETQ. The V and J ends lost 0 bases and 3 bases respectively, with 3 bases between them. CDR3 length equals 12 residues. Written as DNA, the CDR3 is TGCGCCAGCAGCTTGGAAGACTATGGCTACACCTTC. Translating gives CASSLEDYGYTF.

The table lists this clone with a few counts. The gene calls are TRBV5-1 and TRBJ1-3; D may be TRBD1 (5 bases). Germline-derived CDR1 and CDR2 are SGHRS and YFSETQ. The V and J ends lost 3 bases and 0 bases respectively, with 10 bases between them. The CDR3 contains 15 residues. The chain's CDR3 is CASSSKGSSGNTIYF. CDR3 sequence (DNA): TGCGCCAGCAGCTCTAAGGGGAGCTCTGGAAACACCATATATTTT.

This chain connects TRBV4-1 to TRBJ2-3; weak D call: TRBD1 (5 bases). CDR3 length: 15 amino acids. With 1 base removed from V and 2 bases from J, the gap between germline ends came to 10 bases. The germline CDR1 and CDR2 sequences are MGHRA and YSYEKL. CDR3 amino acids: CASSQGRTPTDTQYF. CDR3 DNA: TGCGCCAGCAGCCAAGGGCGGACACCCACAGATACGCAGTATTTT.

This clone came up a few times. The chain recombines TRBV5-1 with TRBJ2-7; 8 bases agree with TRBD1. The V segment lost 2 bases and the J segment 6 bases; nucleotides outside the gene matches: 1. Germline V gene sequence: CDR1 SGHRS, CDR2 YFSETQ. This CDR3 is built from 12 residues. As DNA, the CDR3 is TGCGCCAGCAGCTTTACAGGGGGCGAGCAGTACTTC. Translating it yields CASSFTGGEQYF.

The V gene is TRBV6-6, the J gene TRBJ1-2; 7 bases match TRBD1. The ends lost 5 bases at V and 0 bases at J; junction bases unmatched: 3. In germline, CDR1 is MNHNY, CDR2 SVGAGI (reference sequence). This CDR3 comprises 14 residues. CDR3 in amino acids: CASSGTAPNYGYTF. CDR3 DNA: TGTGCCAGCAGTGGGACAGCGCCTAACTATGGCTACACCTTC.

Concerning this clone itself: Other nucleotide sequences from this sample produce the same CDR3. The chain has TRBV6-5 and TRBJ2-7; the D gene could be TRBD1 or TRBD2 (7 bases each). V was shortened by 6 bases and J by 2 bases, with 11 bases between the two germline ends. The germline gives CDR1 MNHEY, CDR2 SVGAGI. The length of the CDR3 is 13 residues. CDR3 DNA: TGTGCCAGCAGAGCGGGGACAGCCTACGAGCAGTACTTC. It codes for CASRAGTAYEQYF.

This clone has just one count. The V call is TRBV2, the J call TRBJ2-1, with D unclear. The V and J ends lost 2 bases and 4 bases respectively, with 9 bases between them. The CDR3 is 14 amino acids. Germline-derived CDR1 and CDR2 are SNHLY and FYNNEI. The CDR3 spells CASSESPNYNEQFF. The CDR3 coding sequence is TGTGCCAGCAGTGAAAGTCCCAATTACAATGAGCAGTTCTTC.

The chain recombines TRBV19 with TRBJ1-2; 7 nucleotides agree with TRBD1. The length of the CDR3 is 16 residues. V was clipped by 1 base and J by 4 bases; unmatched bases: 9. Looked up from germline, CDR1 is LNHDA and CDR2 is SQIVND (reference sequence). The CDR3 loop reads CASSIATTGSGYGYTF. Here the CDR3 DNA reads TGTGCCAGTAGTATAGCGACGACAGGGTCGGGCTATGGCTACACCTTC.

This clone came up once. V is TRBV30 and J is TRBJ2-7; D unclear. CDR1 is GTSNPN, CDR2 SVGIG, per germline (reference sequence). The CDR3 is made up of 12 amino acids. Trimming removed 1 base from V and 2 bases from J, with 6 bases in between. The CDR3 DNA is TGTGCCTGGAGTGCGGACGCCTACGAGCAGTACTTC. This gives the protein CAWSADAYEQYF. The entire variable domain, with the rest obtained from reference TRBV30 and TRBJ2-7, is as follows: SQTIHQWPATLVQPVGSPLSLECTVEGTSNPNLYWYRQAAGRGLQLLFYSVGIGQISSEVPQNLSASRPQDRQFILSSKKLLLSDSGFYLCAWSADAYEQYFGPGTRLTVT.

This rearrangement joins TRBV7-2 to TRBJ2-7; TRBD2 matches at 12 bases. The CDR3 contains 18 residues. V dropped 1 base and J dropped 1; count of bases not matched to a gene: 8. Germline CDR1 SGHTA, CDR2 FQGNSA. The CDR3 nucleotides read TGTGCCAGCAGCTTAGGCTGGACTAGCGGGGCCAGATCCTACGAGCAGTACTTC. Amino acid sequence: CASSLGWTSGARSYEQYF.

CDR3 nucleotides: TGTGCCAGCAGCTTACCAGGATACTATGGCTACACCTTC. Protein: CASSLPGYYGYTF. The chain joins TRBV11-2 to TRBJ1-2, with D uncertain. CDR1 SGHAT and CDR2 FQNNGV come from the germline V gene. V shed 2 bases and J shed 3 bases, with 7 bases lying between them. The CDR3 has 13 residues.